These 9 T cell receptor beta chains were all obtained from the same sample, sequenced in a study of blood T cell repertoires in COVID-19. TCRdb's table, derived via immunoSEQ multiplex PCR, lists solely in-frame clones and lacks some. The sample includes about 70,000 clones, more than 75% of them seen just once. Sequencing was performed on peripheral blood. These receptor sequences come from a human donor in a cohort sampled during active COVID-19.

The CDR3 DNA is TGTGCCTGGAGCCCCTTTAGCGGGGAGCTGTTTTTT. This sequence encodes CAWSPFSGELFF. This chain uses TRBV30 with TRBJ2-2; no definite D call. The V gene's germline CDR1 is GTSNPN and CDR2 SVGIG (reference sequence). Trimming left V 3 bases short and J 7 bases short, with 9 bases between. The CDR3 contains 12 residues.

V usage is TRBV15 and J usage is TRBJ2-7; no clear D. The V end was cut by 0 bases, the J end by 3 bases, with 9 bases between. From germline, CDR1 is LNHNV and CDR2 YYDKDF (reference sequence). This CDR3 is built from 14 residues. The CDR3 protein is CATSRDLGNYEQYF. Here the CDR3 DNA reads TGTGCCACCAGCAGAGATCTTGGCAACTACGAGCAGTACTTC. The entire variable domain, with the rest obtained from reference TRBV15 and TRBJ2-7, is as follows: DAMVIQNPRYQVTQFGKPVTLSCSQTLNHNVMYWYQQKSSQAPKLLFHYYDKDFNNEADTPDNFQSRRPNTSFCFLDIRSPGLGDTAMYLCATSRDLGNYEQYFGPGTRLTVT.

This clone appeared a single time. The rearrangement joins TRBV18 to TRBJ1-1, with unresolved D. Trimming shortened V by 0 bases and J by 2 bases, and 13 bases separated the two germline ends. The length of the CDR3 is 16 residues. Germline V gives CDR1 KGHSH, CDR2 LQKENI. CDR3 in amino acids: CASSPPISHSNTEAFF. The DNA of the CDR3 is TGTGCCAGCTCACCACCGATTTCCCACTCCAACACTGAAGCTTTCTTT. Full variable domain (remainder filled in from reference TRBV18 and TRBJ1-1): NAGVMQNPRHLVRRRGQEARLRCSPMKGHSHVYWYRQLPEEGLKFMVYLQKENIIDESGMPKERFSAEFPKEGPSILRIQQVVRGDSAAYFCASSPPISHSNTEAFFGQGTRLTVV.

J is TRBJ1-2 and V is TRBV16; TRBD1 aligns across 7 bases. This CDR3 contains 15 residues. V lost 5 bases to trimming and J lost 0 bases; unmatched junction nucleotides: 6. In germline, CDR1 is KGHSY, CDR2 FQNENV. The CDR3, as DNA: TGTGCCAGCAGCAGCGGACAGGCCTCTAACTATGGCTACACCTTC. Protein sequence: CASSSGQASNYGYTF.

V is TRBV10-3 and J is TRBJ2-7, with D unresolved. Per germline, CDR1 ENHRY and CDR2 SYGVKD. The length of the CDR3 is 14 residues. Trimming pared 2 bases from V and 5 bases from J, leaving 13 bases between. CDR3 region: CAISEMSSVDEQYF. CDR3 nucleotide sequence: TGTGCCATCAGTGAGATGTCAAGTGTAGACGAGCAGTACTTC.

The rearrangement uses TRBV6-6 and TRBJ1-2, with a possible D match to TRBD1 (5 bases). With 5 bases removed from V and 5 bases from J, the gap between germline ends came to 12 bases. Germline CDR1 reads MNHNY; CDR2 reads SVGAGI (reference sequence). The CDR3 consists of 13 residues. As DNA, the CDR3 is TGTGCCAGCAGTGGCGACAGCTTGTATGGCTACACCTTC. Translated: CASSGDSLYGYTF.

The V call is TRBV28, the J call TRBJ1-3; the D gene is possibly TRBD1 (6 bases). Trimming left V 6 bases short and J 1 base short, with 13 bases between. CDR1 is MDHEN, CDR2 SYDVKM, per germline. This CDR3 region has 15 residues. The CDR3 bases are TGTGCCAGCAGACTAGGGGGGGCATCTGGAAACACCATATATTTT. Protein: CASRLGGASGNTIYF.

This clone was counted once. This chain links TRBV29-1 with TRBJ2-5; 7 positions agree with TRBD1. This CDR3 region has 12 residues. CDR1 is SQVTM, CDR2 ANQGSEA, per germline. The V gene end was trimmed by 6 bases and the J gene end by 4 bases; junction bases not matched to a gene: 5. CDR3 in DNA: TGCAGCGTACTGGGACAGCCAGAGACCCAGTACTTC. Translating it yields CSVLGQPETQYF. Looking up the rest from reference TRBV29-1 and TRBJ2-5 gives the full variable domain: SAVISQKPSRDICQRGTSLTIQCQVDSQVTMMFWYRQQPGQSLTLIATANQGSEATYESGFVIDKFPISRPNLTFSTLTVSNMSPEDSSIYLCSVLGQPETQYFGPGTRLLVL.

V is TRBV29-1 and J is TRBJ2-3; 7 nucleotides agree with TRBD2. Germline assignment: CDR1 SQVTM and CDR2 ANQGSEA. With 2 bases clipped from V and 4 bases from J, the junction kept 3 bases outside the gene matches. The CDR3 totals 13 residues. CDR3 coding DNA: TGCAGCGTTGAATCAGCGGGATCAGATACGCAGTATTTT. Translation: CSVESAGSDTQYF.